These 20 T cell receptor beta chains were sequenced from one sample in a study of blood T cell repertoires in COVID-19. Sequencing used immunoSEQ multiplex PCR; TCRdb keeps in-frame clones, though not all of them. The profile shows fewer than 350,000 clones, 88% of them singletons. What was sequenced was peripheral blood. The receptors shown here come from a woman in her twenties or thirties with COVID-19, enrolled during active disease.

The chain has TRBV5-5 and TRBJ2-7; 9 bases match TRBD1. The CDR3 contains 15 residues. J lost 7 bases, V lost 3 bases, and 11 bases had no gene match. Germline V gene data show CDR1 as SGHKS and CDR2 as YYEKEE (reference sequence). CDR3 in DNA: TGTGCCAGCAGCTCGGGGACAGGGAAAGGAATTGAGCAGTACGTC. It is translated as CASSSGTGKGIEQYV.

V is TRBV2 and J is TRBJ1-4; D may be TRBD1 (6 bases). CDR3 length equals 17 residues. Germline CDR1 SNHLY, CDR2 FYNNEI. V was clipped by 7 bases and J by 0 bases, with 18 bases between them. The CDR3 sequence: CASIFGTSLATNEKLFF. The CDR3 coding sequence is TGTGCCAGCATCTTCGGGACAAGTCTCGCAACTAATGAAAAACTGTTTTTT.

The chain joins TRBV11-2 to TRBJ2-7, with a tentative D call TRBD1 (6 bases). This CDR3 spans 13 amino acids. V dropped 6 bases and J dropped 3 bases, with 12 bases sitting between them. Looked up from germline, CDR1 is SGHAT and CDR2 is FQNNGV. In DNA form, the CDR3 reads TGTGCCAGCAGTACAACAGGGTTCTACGAGCAGTACGTC. Residues: CASSTTGFYEQYV.

The genes are TRBV5-5 and TRBJ2-1; the match to TRBD1 covers 10 bases. The germline gives CDR1 SGHKS, CDR2 YYEKEE (reference sequence). The CDR3 extends over 16 amino acids. V gave up 2 bases and J gave up 6 bases; unmatched junction bases: 8. DNA of the CDR3: TGTGCCAGCAGCTTTAGGGACAGGGGACGAAGCAATGAGCAGTTCTTC. Its translation is CASSFRDRGRSNEQFF.

The chain recombines TRBV7-2 with TRBJ1-1; D is undetermined. CDR1 and CDR2 from the germline V gene are SGHTA and FQGNSA. The CDR3 sequence is 13 residues long. Trimming shortened V by 1 base and J by 8 bases, and 11 bases separated the two germline ends. CDR3 loop: CASSLVRIQEAFF. CDR3 in DNA: TGTGCCAGCAGCTTAGTGAGGATACAAGAAGCTTTCTTT.

The rearrangement uses TRBV3-1 (or the pseudogene TRBV3-2) and TRBJ1-1; 8 bases match TRBD1. The germline V gene has CDR1 LGHDT and CDR2 YNNKEL (reference sequence). The CDR3 runs 15 residues. The ends lost 3 bases at V and 1 base at J; junction bases unmatched: 4. CDR3 sequence reads: CASSQDREANTEAFF. CDR3 sequence (DNA): TGTGCCAGCAGCCAGGACAGGGAGGCGAACACTGAAGCTTTCTTT.

The sample holds a few counts of this clone. The chain carries TRBV4-1 and TRBJ1-1; 7 nucleotides line up with TRBD1. After removal of 3 bases from V and 5 bases from J, the junction contained 12 bases not matched to a gene. Germline V gene lookup returns CDR1 MGHRA and CDR2 YSYEKL. CDR3 length: 16 residues. The CDR3 nucleotides read TGCGCCAGCAGCCATACAAAGGCCAGGGGGAAGACTGAAGCTTTCTTT. It encodes CASSHTKARGKTEAFF.

This chain links TRBV10-1 with TRBJ2-7; TRBD1 might be the D (6 bases). The CDR3 contains 16 residues. Germline V gene lookup returns CDR1 WNHNN and CDR2 SYGVQD (reference sequence). V lost 3 bases to trimming and J lost 0 bases, with 15 bases between them. CDR3 DNA: TGCGCCAGCAGTGATTGTTGGGGGCCGAGCTCCTACGAGCAGTACTTC. Amino acids: CASSDCWGPSSYEQYF.

CDR3 nucleotide sequence: TGTGCCAGCAGTGAACTCAGCGATAATTCACCCCTCCACTTT. Its protein is CASSELSDNSPLHF. The rearrangement joins TRBV6-1 to TRBJ1-6, with unresolved D. This CDR3 is built from 14 residues. Germline CDR1 MNHNS, CDR2 SASEGT. V was trimmed by 2 bases and J by 5 bases, leaving 7 bases between them.

This sequence joins TRBV30 and TRBJ2-1; TRBD1 aligns across 7 bases. Unmatched junction bases numbered 8, after V lost 5 bases and J lost 1 base. The CDR3 has 15 residues. The germline V gene has CDR1 GTSNPN and CDR2 SVGIG (reference sequence). CDR3 in amino acids: CAWGPYRGSYNEQFF. The CDR3 DNA reads TGTGCCTGGGGACCTTACAGGGGATCCTACAATGAGCAGTTCTTC.

The CDR3 here is CASSLNRVQTEAFF. CDR3 bases: TGCGCCAGCAGCTTGAACAGGGTTCAAACTGAAGCTTTCTTT. The gene calls are TRBV5-1 and TRBJ1-1; the D gene is possibly TRBD1 (6 bases). The CDR3 covers 14 residues. Trimming shortened V by 1 base and J by 5 bases, and 12 bases separated the two germline ends. In germline, CDR1 is SGHRS, CDR2 YFSETQ.

The chain uses TRBV7-9 and TRBJ2-7; 10 nucleotides agree with TRBD2. CDR1 and CDR2 from the germline V gene are SEHNR and FQNEAQ (reference sequence). There are 14 residues in the CDR3. V was pared by 3 bases and J by 3 bases, with 2 bases of the junction left unmatched. The CDR3 is CASSFLAGGYEQYF. CDR3 bases: TGTGCCAGCAGCTTCTTAGCGGGGGGCTACGAGCAGTACTTC.

The rearrangement uses TRBV7-3 and TRBJ2-1; 11 bases line up with TRBD2. The CDR3 runs to 16 residues. V lost 5 bases, J lost 3 bases, and 6 bases stayed unmatched. Looked up from germline, CDR1 is SGHTA and CDR2 is FQGTGA. CDR3 nucleotides: TGTGCCAGCAGCCCCCTAGCGGGGGGCCTCTACAATGAGCAGTTCTTC. Translation gives CASSPLAGGLYNEQFF.

The rearrangement joins TRBV30 to TRBJ1-6; D gene ambiguous. Germline V CDR1 and CDR2: GTSNPN, SVGIG (reference sequence). The CDR3 runs 12 residues. Deletions cut 2 bases from V and 14 bases from J, with 13 bases between. CDR3 in amino acids: CAWSNRELSLHF. CDR3 sequence (DNA): TGTGCCTGGAGTAACCGGGAGCTATCCCTCCACTTT.

The chain has TRBV19 and TRBJ2-1; D call uncertain. V lost 7 bases, J lost 6 bases, and 13 bases lay in between. Germline assignment: CDR1 LNHDA and CDR2 SQIVND (reference sequence). The CDR3 sequence is 13 residues long. CDR3 DNA sequence: TGTGCCAGTACGGGTAGGATTTTCAATGAGCAGTTCTTC. This gives the protein CASTGRIFNEQFF.

This chain uses TRBV29-1 with TRBJ2-5; TRBD2 aligns across 8 bases. V lost 7 bases, J lost 7 bases, and 8 bases stayed unmatched. The CDR3 consists of 12 residues. CDR1 is SQVTM, CDR2 ANQGSEA, per germline. The CDR3 sequence is CSARGGRGTQYF. The CDR3 region has the DNA TGCAGCGCTCGGGGGGGACGTGGGACCCAGTACTTC. Combining the CDR3 with reference TRBV29-1 and TRBJ2-5 gives the whole variable domain SAVISQKPSRDICQRGTSLTIQCQVDSQVTMMFWYRQQPGQSLTLIATANQGSEATYESGFVIDKFPISRPNLTFSTLTVSNMSPEDSSIYLCSARGGRGTQYFGPGTRLLVL.

V gene TRBV6-2 or TRBV6-3 combines with J gene TRBJ2-4; TRBD2 is a possible D gene (5 bases). Deletions cut 5 bases from V and 1 base from J, with 15 bases between. Germline V gene lookup returns CDR1 MNHEY and CDR2 SVGEGT. The CDR3 covers 16 residues. CDR3 bases: TGTGCCAGCAGTGTGGGCGGGTTCTCGGCCAAAAACATTCAGTACTTC. Residues: CASSVGGFSAKNIQYF.

The genes are TRBV2 and TRBJ1-3; a weak D match, TRBD1 (6 bases). Germline CDR1 and CDR2: SNHLY and FYNNEI. Trimming shortened V by 6 bases and J by 0 bases, and 21 bases separated the two germline ends. CDR3 length: 18 residues. The CDR3 DNA is TGTGCCAGCAGAGAGTGGGACATCCCGGATAGCTCTGGAAACACCATATATTTT. Its protein is CASREWDIPDSSGNTIYF. The variable domain in full, completed from reference TRBV2 and TRBJ1-3, reads EPEVTQTPSHQVTQMGQEVILRCVPISNHLYFYWYRQILGQKVEFLVSFYNNEISEKSEIFDDQFSVERPDGSNFTLKIRSTKLEDSAMYFCASREWDIPDSSGNTIYFGEGSWLTVV.

This rearrangement joins TRBV24-1 to TRBJ2-1; possible D gene TRBD1, 6 bases. This CDR3 has 11 amino acids. V was clipped by 9 bases and J by 8 bases, with 10 bases between them. From germline, CDR1 is KGHDR and CDR2 SFDVKD. CDR3 loop: CATGGGYEQFF. The CDR3 nucleotides are TGTGCCACCGGTGGGGGCTATGAGCAGTTCTTC.

The rearrangement uses TRBV7-9 and TRBJ2-5; 7 bases fit TRBD1. Germline values: CDR1 SEHNR, CDR2 FQNEAQ (reference sequence). The CDR3 sequence is 13 residues long. The trim removed 5 bases at V and 6 bases at J, leaving 6 bases unmatched. The CDR3 DNA reads TGTGCCAGCAGCCCGACAGGGAAAAAGACCCAGTACTTC. It codes for CASSPTGKKTQYF. The full variable domain, rest sourced from reference TRBV7-9 and TRBJ2-5, is DTGVSQNPRHKITKRGQNVTFRCDPISEHNRLYWYRQTLGQGPEFLTYFQNEAQLEKSRLLSDRFSAERPKGSFSTLEIQRTEQGDSAMYLCASSPTGKKTQYFGPGTRLLVL.